These T cell receptor beta chains were read from a single sample in a study of beta chain features in type 1 diabetes. TCRdb keeps only in-frame clones here, not all; method: immunoSEQ multiplex PCR. The data contain a few hundred thousand clones, 8.5% to 10% of them singletons. Sequenced material: central memory CD4+ T cells from blood. Receptor source: a young man with type 1 diabetes. The CDR3 runs from the conserved cysteine through the conserved F or W. The D gene is left open where the match is weak. Size tells how often a clone was seen (once, few, many) or the class of an expanded clone, and some rows leave it out.

clone_size: few; d_call: .; v_call: TRBV7-9; j_call: TRBJ2-6; cdr3_nt: TGTGCCAGCAGCCCAGGAGGATCGTTCGGGGCCAACGTCCTGACTTTC; cdr3_aa: CASSPGGSFGANVLTF
clone_size: few; d_call: .; v_call: TRBV6-5; j_call: TRBJ1-2; cdr3_nt: TGTGCCAGCAGCGACATAGACTATGGCTACACCTTC; cdr3_aa: CASSDIDYGYTF
clone_size: .; d_call: .; v_call: TRBV27; j_call: TRBJ1-6; cdr3_nt: TGTGCCAGCAGTTTATCGAGGACAGCTAATAATTCACCCCTCCACTTT; cdr3_aa: CASSLSRTANNSPLHF
clone_size: many; d_call: TRBD1; v_call: TRBV7-8; j_call: TRBJ2-3; cdr3_nt: TGTGCCAGCAGCTTAGGGTGGCAGGGGGCTCCAGATACGCAGTATTTT; cdr3_aa: CASSLGWQGAPDTQYF
clone_size: .; d_call: TRBD1; v_call: TRBV9; j_call: TRBJ2-2; cdr3_nt: TGTGCCAGCAGCGTCCAGGGGGCGATGGGCACCGGGGAGCTGTTTTTT; cdr3_aa: CASSVQGAMGTGELFF
clone_size: .; d_call: TRBD1; v_call: TRBV5-4; j_call: TRBJ2-5; cdr3_nt: TGTGCCAGCAGCTTTGCCCCGGGACAGGGGTACCAAGAGACCCAGTACTTC; cdr3_aa: CASSFAPGQGYQETQYF
clone_size: few; d_call: TRBD1; v_call: TRBV18; j_call: TRBJ1-5; cdr3_nt: TGTGCCAGCTCACCCGGGACAGGGATGAATCAGCCCCAGCATTTT; cdr3_aa: CASSPGTGMNQPQHF
clone_size: .; d_call: TRBD2; v_call: TRBV14; j_call: TRBJ2-7; cdr3_nt: TGTGCCAGCAGCCAAGCAGCGGGACTCTACGAGCAGTACTTC; cdr3_aa: CASSQAAGLYEQYF
clone_size: .; d_call: .; v_call: TRBV27; j_call: TRBJ2-7; cdr3_nt: TGTGCCAGCACCAGGGGTTGGGAGCAGTACTTC; cdr3_aa: CASTRGWEQYF
clone_size: many; d_call: TRBD2; v_call: TRBV7-2; j_call: TRBJ2-5; cdr3_nt: TGTGCCAGCAGCTTGCAAAGCGGGAGGGATGAGACCCAGTACTTC; cdr3_aa: CASSLQSGRDETQYF
clone_size: many; d_call: TRBD2; v_call: TRBV28; j_call: TRBJ2-5; cdr3_nt: TGTGCCAGCAGTCCCCCCCTAGCGGGAAAGCAGGAGACCCAGTACTTC; cdr3_aa: CASSPPLAGKQETQYF
clone_size: few; d_call: .; v_call: TRBV19; j_call: TRBJ2-1; cdr3_nt: TGTGCCAGTAGTCAAACCGCCTACAATGAGCAGTTCTTC; cdr3_aa: CASSQTAYNEQFF
clone_size: .; d_call: .; v_call: TRBV28; j_call: TRBJ1-2; cdr3_nt: TGTGCCAGCAGTTCGGGACACCTAAACTATGGCTACACCTTC; cdr3_aa: CASSSGHLNYGYTF
clone_size: .; d_call: .; v_call: TRBV9; j_call: TRBJ2-5; cdr3_nt: TGTGCCAGCAGCGTAGGAGGGGGGGACCTGGGTCACACCCAGTACTTC; cdr3_aa: CASSVGGGDLGHTQYF
clone_size: few; d_call: TRBD1; v_call: TRBV7-9; j_call: TRBJ2-1; cdr3_nt: TGTGCCAGCAGCTTAGGGACAGGCCCCTACAATGAGCAGTTCTTC; cdr3_aa: CASSLGTGPYNEQFF
clone_size: .; d_call: .; v_call: TRBV30; j_call: TRBJ2-2; cdr3_nt: TGTGCCTGGAAGGGGGGCGCGGGCACCGGGGAGCTGTTTTTT; cdr3_aa: CAWKGGAGTGELFF
clone_size: .; d_call: TRBD2; v_call: TRBV6-6; j_call: TRBJ2-1; cdr3_nt: TGTGCCAGCAAATATGGGCTAGCGGACCTAGTTCAGTTCTTC; cdr3_aa: CASKYGLADLVQFF
clone_size: few; d_call: TRBD2; v_call: TRBV7-2; j_call: TRBJ2-1; cdr3_nt: TGTGCCAGCAGCTATAGCGGGAGCGGGTTGAATGAGCAGTTCTTC; cdr3_aa: CASSYSGSGLNEQFF
clone_size: few; d_call: .; v_call: TRBV30; j_call: TRBJ1-1; cdr3_nt: TGTGCCTGGACCCTGCAGGGCTCTGAAGCTTTCTTT; cdr3_aa: CAWTLQGSEAFF
clone_size: few; d_call: TRBD2; v_call: TRBV19; j_call: TRBJ2-2; cdr3_nt: TGTGCCAGTAGTCTCTCGGCTAGCGGGAGGTCGACCGGGGAGCTGTTTTTT; cdr3_aa: CASSLSASGRSTGELFF
clone_size: .; d_call: .; v_call: TRBV6-5; j_call: TRBJ1-1; cdr3_nt: TGTGCCAGCAGTGGTAACAGGGTTATGAACACTGAAGCTTTCTTT; cdr3_aa: CASSGNRVMNTEAFF
clone_size: .; d_call: .; v_call: TRBV6-6; j_call: TRBJ1-2; cdr3_nt: TGTGCCAGCAGTCGAAGTCAGGATGGCTACACCTTC; cdr3_aa: CASSRSQDGYTF
clone_size: .; d_call: TRBD1; v_call: TRBV10-3; j_call: TRBJ2-7; cdr3_nt: TGTGCCGGTAAACCGGGACAGGGTCCCTACGAGCAGTACTTC; cdr3_aa: CAGKPGQGPYEQYF
clone_size: .; d_call: .; v_call: TRBV5-4; j_call: TRBJ2-7; cdr3_nt: TGTGCCAGCAGCAGATACCGGGACTACGAGCAGTACTTC; cdr3_aa: CASSRYRDYEQYF
clone_size: few; d_call: .; v_call: TRBV5-5; j_call: TRBJ2-1; cdr3_nt: TGTGCCAGCAGCTTGATCGAGGGAGTGAATGAGCAGTTCTTC; cdr3_aa: CASSLIEGVNEQFF
clone_size: .; d_call: TRBD1; v_call: TRBV10-3; j_call: TRBJ2-5; cdr3_nt: TGTGCCAGCAGTTTCGGACCACAGGGGAAAGAGACCCAGTACTTC; cdr3_aa: CASSFGPQGKETQYF
clone_size: .; d_call: .; v_call: TRBV19; j_call: TRBJ2-1; cdr3_nt: TGTGCCAGTAGTATAGGCCGGATGGGAGAGCAGTTCTTC; cdr3_aa: CASSIGRMGEQFF
clone_size: few; d_call: .; v_call: TRBV5-8; j_call: TRBJ2-7; cdr3_nt: TGTGCCAGCAGCTTGGTCAGATGGGGCGAGCAGTACTTC; cdr3_aa: CASSLVRWGEQYF
clone_size: few; d_call: .; v_call: TRBV5-4; j_call: TRBJ1-2; cdr3_nt: TGTGCCAGCAGCTCAGGGAGGGGTGGAACCCCCCTCTCCCTCTATGGCTACACCTTC; cdr3_aa: CASSSGRGGTPLSLYGYTF
clone_size: few; d_call: .; v_call: TRBV9; j_call: TRBJ2-7; cdr3_nt: TGTGCCAGCAGCGTTGGGAACGGGATGGCCGACGAGCAGTACTTC; cdr3_aa: CASSVGNGMADEQYF
clone_size: .; d_call: TRBD2; v_call: TRBV5-1; j_call: TRBJ2-3; cdr3_nt: TGCGCCAGCAGCTACGGACTAGCGGGAGCCGAGGATACGCAGTATTTT; cdr3_aa: CASSYGLAGAEDTQYF
clone_size: few; d_call: .; v_call: TRBV7-8; j_call: TRBJ1-5; cdr3_nt: TGTGCCAGCACCGGGGGAGAGGGCGGTCAGCCCCAGCATTTT; cdr3_aa: CASTGGEGGQPQHF
clone_size: few; d_call: .; v_call: TRBV19; j_call: TRBJ2-1; cdr3_nt: TGTGCCAGTAGGCAGCCCCGACCCCTTGTTCAGCTCTTC; cdr3_aa: CASRQPRPLVQLF
clone_size: .; d_call: .; v_call: TRBV5-1; j_call: TRBJ2-3; cdr3_nt: TGCGCCAGCCAGGGGAGACTATTCACAGATACGCAGTATTTT; cdr3_aa: CASQGRLFTDTQYF
clone_size: few; d_call: .; v_call: TRBV7-6; j_call: TRBJ1-5; cdr3_nt: TGTGCCAGCAGCTTAGGGCAGTCCGATCAGCCCCAGCATTTT; cdr3_aa: CASSLGQSDQPQHF
clone_size: .; d_call: TRBD2; v_call: TRBV11-3; j_call: TRBJ2-2; cdr3_nt: TGTGCCAGCAGCTTATCCCGGGCGGGAGGCACCGGGGAGCTGTTTTTT; cdr3_aa: CASSLSRAGGTGELFF
clone_size: .; d_call: .; v_call: TRBV14; j_call: TRBJ2-1; cdr3_nt: TGTGCCAGCAGCCAAGACCTGTGGGTATCCTACAATGAGCAGTTCTTC; cdr3_aa: CASSQDLWVSYNEQFF
clone_size: few; d_call: .; v_call: TRBV7-9; j_call: TRBJ1-4; cdr3_nt: TGTGCCAGCAGCTTGGTTTCGTCGGGAGGGGAAAAACTGTTTTTT; cdr3_aa: CASSLVSSGGEKLFF
clone_size: many; d_call: .; v_call: TRBV5-6; j_call: TRBJ2-4; cdr3_nt: TGTGCCAGCAACTTCCTCAATGGCATTCAGTACTTC; cdr3_aa: CASNFLNGIQYF
clone_size: few; d_call: .; v_call: TRBV11-2; j_call: TRBJ2-3; cdr3_nt: TGTGCCAGCAGCGGTTCTGATACGCAGTATTTT; cdr3_aa: CASSGSDTQYF
clone_size: .; d_call: .; v_call: TRBV11-2; j_call: TRBJ2-5; cdr3_nt: TGTGCCAGCAGCCCGGGACTCCAAGAGACCCAGTACTTC; cdr3_aa: CASSPGLQETQYF
clone_size: many; d_call: .; v_call: TRBV2; j_call: TRBJ2-4; cdr3_nt: TGTGCCAGCAGTGAACGGGGGAGTCAGTACTTC; cdr3_aa: CASSERGSQYF